These T cell receptor beta chains were read from a single sample in a study of T cells after posttransplantation cyclophosphamide. Sequencing was performed with immunoSEQ multiplex PCR; in TCRdb, only in-frame clones are kept and a portion is missing. The sample counts over 6,500 clones, none seen once; the ten largest own more than 4.5%. Sample: PBMCs, taken after an allogeneic stem cell transplant with post-transplant cyclophosphamide. These TCRs come from a male patient in his thirties who received an allogeneic stem cell transplant from an unrelated donor, was CMV-positive, and had acute and chronic GVHD. Some T cells may have originated in the graft donor. Both conserved end residues are part of each CDR3. The D gene is left open where the match is weak. The size entry gives how often the clone was seen (once, few, many) or a class if it is expanded.

V gene: TRBV7-8; D gene: -; clone size: many; J gene: TRBJ2-2; CDR3 DNA: TGTGCCAGCAGCTTAAATTCGGGGGTGGGAGGAGGCACCGGGGAGCTGTTTTTT; CDR3 protein: CASSLNSGVGGGTGELFF
V gene: TRBV4-3; D gene: TRBD1; clone size: few; J gene: TRBJ1-6; CDR3 DNA: TGCGCCAGCAGCCAAGATAGGACAGGGGCATATAATTCACCCCTCCACTTT; CDR3 protein: CASSQDRTGAYNSPLHF
V gene: TRBV19; D gene: -; clone size: few; J gene: TRBJ2-5; CDR3 DNA: TGTGCCAGTAGTATTGGCGGACAATCCCAAGAGACCCAGTACTTC; CDR3 protein: CASSIGGQSQETQYF
V gene: TRBV5-1; D gene: TRBD1; clone size: medium-sized; J gene: TRBJ1-1; CDR3 DNA: TGCGCCAGCAGCACTCGGACAGGGGAGAACACTGAAGCTTTCTTT; CDR3 protein: CASSTRTGENTEAFF
V gene: TRBV27; D gene: -; clone size: many; J gene: TRBJ1-5; CDR3 DNA: TGTGCCAGCAGGAGGAGTAATAGAGGCAATCAGCCCCAGCATTTT; CDR3 protein: CASRRSNRGNQPQHF
V gene: TRBV5-6; D gene: TRBD1; clone size: many; J gene: TRBJ2-7; CDR3 DNA: TGTGCCAGCAGCCCAGGGGGTTGGTACGAGCAGTACTTC; CDR3 protein: CASSPGGWYEQYF
V gene: TRBV7-2; D gene: TRBD1; clone size: many; J gene: TRBJ1-2; CDR3 DNA: TGTGCCAGCAGCTTCAGGGGGCGCGGCTATGGCTACACCTTC; CDR3 protein: CASSFRGRGYGYTF
V gene: TRBV10-1; D gene: TRBD2; clone size: many; J gene: TRBJ2-1; CDR3 DNA: TGCGCCAGCAGTGACGGGACTAGCGGGGACAATGAGCAGTTCTTC; CDR3 protein: CASSDGTSGDNEQFF
V gene: TRBV29-1; D gene: -; clone size: many; J gene: TRBJ1-1; CDR3 DNA: TGCAGCGCTGGAACGGCGGCCGACCGAGGAGAGGCTTTCTTT; CDR3 protein: CSAGTAADRGEAFF
V gene: TRBV9; D gene: -; clone size: many; J gene: TRBJ2-1; CDR3 DNA: TGTGCCAGCAGCGGAGGCGGGTGGGACAATGAGCAGTTCTTC; CDR3 protein: CASSGGGWDNEQFF
V gene: TRBV6-5; D gene: TRBD1; clone size: many; J gene: TRBJ2-7; CDR3 DNA: TGTGCCAGCAGTTACTCGGCCAGGGGGACCTACGAGCAGTACTTC; CDR3 protein: CASSYSARGTYEQYF
V gene: TRBV2; D gene: -; clone size: many; J gene: TRBJ1-3; CDR3 DNA: TGTGCCAGCCGCACGAGTGGGGGCCTGGGAAACACCATATATTTT; CDR3 protein: CASRTSGGLGNTIYF
V gene: TRBV6-5; D gene: -; clone size: many; J gene: TRBJ1-2; CDR3 DNA: TGTGCCAGCAGTTACTCCTGGGGGGCTAACTATGGCTACACCTTC; CDR3 protein: CASSYSWGANYGYTF
V gene: TRBV2; D gene: -; clone size: medium-sized; J gene: TRBJ1-5; CDR3 DNA: TGTGCCAGCAGTGAACAGCATTACGACAGATGGACAGTTGTCAATCAGCCCCAGCATTTT; CDR3 protein: CASSEQHYDRWTVVNQPQHF
V gene: TRBV7-2; D gene: TRBD2; clone size: many; J gene: TRBJ2-1; CDR3 DNA: TGTGCCAGCAGCTTGTGGCTAGCGGGAGAGGGGGAGCAGTTCTTC; CDR3 protein: CASSLWLAGEGEQFF
V gene: TRBV21-1; D gene: -; clone size: many; J gene: TRBJ2-5; CDR3 DNA: TGTGCCAGCAGCAAAGCCCGGCCCACTAGAGAGAGAGAGACCCAGTACTTC; CDR3 protein: CASSKARPTRERETQYF
V gene: TRBV19; D gene: TRBD2; clone size: many; J gene: TRBJ2-7; CDR3 DNA: TGTGCCAGTAGTATAGCGCTAGCGGGAGGGTTCGAGCAGTACTTC; CDR3 protein: CASSIALAGGFEQYF